Listed below are T cell receptor beta chains from one sample, sequenced in a study of shared clonotypes between healthy human individuals. The protocol was immunoSEQ multiplex PCR, while the TCRdb copy is restricted to in-frame clones and leaves out a portion. The profile shows around 1.9 million clones, just under 95% of them singletons. Sequenced input: naive CD8+ T cells from PBMCs. Receptors were obtained from a man between 18 and 29 years old in good health. Some clones in this sample may be carry-over from other donors' samples. Both conserved end residues are part of each CDR3. The order of the fields is clone size, J gene, D gene, V gene, CDR3 protein, CDR3 DNA. A D gene is named only where the DNA matches it firmly. The size of a clone is reported for some rows only, either as once, few or many, or as a class for expanded clones.

NA,TRBJ1-2,NA,TRBV4-1,CASSQNSQPHYGYTF,TGCGCCAGCAGCCAAAATTCCCAACCCCACTATGGCTACACCTTC
NA,TRBJ2-2,TRBD2,TRBV28,CASSLASGSFPGELFF,TGTGCCAGCAGTTTGGCTAGCGGGAGTTTTCCCGGGGAGCTGTTTTTT
NA,TRBJ2-7,NA,TRBV19,CASSYVGDYEQYF,TGTGCCAGTAGTTACGTCGGGGACTACGAGCAGTACTTC
NA,TRBJ1-3,NA,TRBV28,CASSLMVSSSGNTIYF,TGTGCCAGCAGTTTAATGGTCAGTAGCTCTGGAAACACCATATATTTT
NA,TRBJ2-5,NA,TRBV7-9,CASSGSSQYF,TGTGCCAGCAGCGGAAGTTCCCAGTACTTC
few,TRBJ1-1,NA,TRBV6-1,CASTPPDTEAFF,TGTGCCAGCACTCCCCCGGACACTGAAGCTTTCTTT
NA,TRBJ1-2,NA,TRBV27,CASSLRIGSYGYTF,TGTGCCAGCAGTTTACGCATCGGATCCTATGGCTACACCTTC
NA,TRBJ1-1,NA,TRBV19,CASSPDWAEAFF,TGTGCCAGTAGCCCAGATTGGGCTGAAGCTTTCTTT
NA,TRBJ2-1,TRBD2,TRBV28,CASRPLLAGGGTFF,TGTGCCAGCAGGCCCCTCTTAGCGGGAGGCGGCACGTTCTTC
NA,TRBJ1-3,NA,TRBV27,CASSLSGDGNTIYF,TGTGCCAGCAGTTTATCAGGCGATGGAAACACCATATATTTT
NA,TRBJ2-1,TRBD1,TRBV18,CASSPDRGLGGEQFF,TGTGCCAGCTCACCAGACAGGGGGCTGGGCGGTGAGCAGTTCTTC
once,TRBJ2-1,TRBD1,TRBV11-2,CASSPRLWDRVYNEQFF,TGTGCCAGCAGCCCCAGACTTTGGGACAGGGTTTACAATGAGCAGTTCTTC
NA,TRBJ1-5,NA,TRBV7-2,CASRPTGSNQPQHF,TGTGCCAGCAGGCCTACAGGGAGCAATCAGCCCCAGCATTTT
NA,TRBJ2-7,NA,TRBV7-6,CASSLLSTGGGVSENEQYF,TGTGCCAGCAGCCTTCTATCTACCGGAGGTGGGGTCTCGGAGAACGAGCAGTACTTC
NA,TRBJ2-7,TRBD2,TRBV27,CASSSGTPILYEQYF,TGTGCCAGCAGTAGCGGGACCCCAATTCTTTACGAGCAGTACTTC
NA,TRBJ2-7,TRBD2,TRBV5-5,CASSLARLAGDEQYF,TGTGCCAGCAGCCTCGCCCGACTAGCGGGAGACGAGCAGTACTTC
NA,TRBJ1-2,NA,TRBV6-6,CASSPGGGGYTF,TGTGCCAGCAGCCCAGGCGGCGGCGGCTACACCTTC
NA,TRBJ1-2,NA,TRBV6-5,CASSYSDSNYGYTF,TGTGCCAGCAGTTACTCGGACAGTAACTATGGCTACACCTTC
NA,TRBJ1-4,NA,TRBV15,CATSRPREEINEKLFF,TGTGCCACCAGCAGACCCCGGGAGGAGATTAATGAAAAACTGTTTTTT
once,TRBJ2-2,NA,TRBV5-6,CASSLSMNTGELFF,TGTGCCAGCAGCTTGAGTATGAACACCGGGGAGCTGTTTTTT
NA,TRBJ2-7,NA,TRBV5-4,CASSLGGREQYF,TGTGCCAGCAGCTTGGGGGGTAGAGAGCAGTACTTC
NA,TRBJ2-2,TRBD2,TRBV19,CASSTPGGAGTGELFF,TGTGCCAGTAGTACCCCCGGGGGGGCGGGCACCGGGGAGCTGTTTTTT
NA,TRBJ2-3,NA,TRBV27,CASSLSPEGRGTQYF,TGTGCCAGCAGTTTATCCCCGGAGGGGAGAGGCACGCAGTATTTT
NA,TRBJ1-1,TRBD1,TRBV7-2,CASSSTLHSRGPVTFF,TGTGCCAGCAGCTCTACGCTTCATTCCAGGGGGCCAGTTACTTTCTTT
NA,TRBJ2-7,NA,TRBV11-3,CASSLVSKSEQYF,TGTGCCAGCAGCTTAGTGTCTAAGTCCGAGCAGTACTTC
NA,TRBJ2-7,TRBD1,TRBV5-5,CASSGRDRPLYEQYF,TGTGCCAGCAGCGGAAGGGACAGGCCCCTGTACGAGCAGTACTTC
NA,TRBJ2-1,TRBD2,TRBV7-8,CASSVGAGGNEQFF,TGTGCCAGCAGCGTAGGGGCGGGAGGCAATGAGCAGTTCTTC
NA,TRBJ1-2,NA,TRBV29-1,CSVDRGAYGYTF,TGCAGCGTTGATCGAGGGGCCTATGGCTACACCTTC
NA,TRBJ2-7,TRBD1,TRBV28,CASRTGISEQYF,TGTGCCAGCAGGACAGGGATTAGCGAGCAGTACTTC
NA,TRBJ2-3,NA,TRBV10-3,CAISGRDSHGADTQYF,TGTGCCATCAGCGGCCGGGACTCCCACGGGGCAGATACGCAGTATTTT
NA,TRBJ1-2,NA,TRBV27,CASSLRGAPSLWGYTF,TGTGCCAGCAGTTTAAGGGGCGCTCCCTCGCTCTGGGGCTACACCTTC
NA,TRBJ2-7,NA,TRBV19,CASSMARGVSYEQYF,TGTGCCAGTAGTATGGCCAGGGGGGTCTCCTACGAGCAGTACTTC
NA,TRBJ1-1,NA,TRBV7-9,CASSFFPNTEAFF,TGTGCCAGCAGCTTCTTCCCGAACACTGAAGCTTTCTTT
few,TRBJ1-1,NA,TRBV9,CASSDRDNTEAFF,TGTGCCAGCAGCGACCGCGATAACACTGAAGCTTTCTTT
NA,TRBJ1-5,NA,TRBV30,CAWSRGSNQPQHF,TGTGCCTGGAGTCGGGGGAGCAATCAGCCCCAGCATTTT
NA,TRBJ2-7,NA,TRBV30,CAWSVEEQYF,TGTGCCTGGAGTGTGGAAGAGCAGTACTTC
NA,TRBJ1-5,NA,TRBV10-3,CAISESWNSNQPQHF,TGTGCCATCAGTGAGTCATGGAATAGCAATCAGCCCCAGCATTTT
NA,TRBJ1-2,NA,TRBV7-8,CASSLAIATANYGYTF,TGTGCCAGCAGCTTAGCAATTGCCACAGCTAACTATGGCTACACCTTC
NA,TRBJ1-1,NA,TRBV27,CASSLPTVSGGITEAFF,TGTGCCAGCAGTTTACCCACTGTATCGGGGGGGATAACTGAAGCTTTCTTT
NA,TRBJ2-2,NA,TRBV30,CAWSVFRTLTGELFF,TGTGCCTGGAGTGTGTTTCGGACCCTCACCGGGGAGCTGTTTTTT
NA,TRBJ2-7,TRBD1,TRBV7-9,CASSRPGQGNYEQYF,TGTGCCAGCAGCCGCCCGGGACAGGGAAACTACGAGCAGTACTTC
NA,TRBJ2-1,TRBD2,TRBV30,CAWELAGVTEQFF,TGTGCCTGGGAACTAGCGGGAGTAACTGAGCAGTTCTTC
NA,TRBJ2-3,NA,TRBV10-1,CASSDRTDYTDTQYF,TGCGCCAGCAGTGATCGGACCGATTACACAGATACGCAGTATTTT
NA,TRBJ2-7,NA,TRBV27,CASSPPGEQYF,TGTGCCAGCAGCCCCCCAGGGGAGCAGTACTTC
NA,TRBJ2-3,NA,TRBV9,CASSAPQGPSWDTQYF,TGTGCCAGCAGCGCCCCTCAAGGTCCTAGCTGGGATACGCAGTATTTT
NA,TRBJ1-2,NA,TRBV5-4,CASSLDVGNYGYTF,TGTGCCAGCAGCTTGGATGTAGGGAACTATGGCTACACCTTC
once,TRBJ1-1,NA,TRBV6-5,CASSTYRERNTEAFF,TGTGCCAGCAGTACATACAGGGAAAGGAACACTGAAGCTTTCTTT
NA,TRBJ2-1,TRBD2,TRBV7-8,CASSKGRTSGNEQFF,TGTGCCAGCAGCAAGGGGAGGACTAGCGGAAATGAGCAGTTCTTC
NA,TRBJ2-1,NA,TRBV4-1,CASSQGIADSYNEQFF,TGCGCCAGCAGCCAGGGGATAGCGGACTCCTACAATGAGCAGTTCTTC
NA,TRBJ1-2,NA,TRBV7-9,CASEEGGLYGYTF,TGTGCCAGCGAAGAAGGGGGGCTCTATGGCTACACCTTC
NA,TRBJ1-2,NA,TRBV6-1,CASSEAVKGFRYGYTF,TGTGCCAGCAGTGAAGCGGTCAAAGGGTTTAGGTATGGCTACACCTTC
NA,TRBJ1-2,NA,TRBV7-8,CASSSPGGINYGYTF,TGTGCCAGCAGCTCACCGGGAGGGATTAACTATGGCTACACCTTC
NA,TRBJ2-7,TRBD2,TRBV19,CASSIWASGSTEQYF,TGTGCCAGTAGTATTTGGGCTAGCGGGAGCACCGAGCAGTACTTC
NA,TRBJ2-5,TRBD2,TRBV6-6,CASSYPLAEETQYF,TGTGCCAGCAGTTACCCTCTAGCGGAAGAGACCCAGTACTTC
NA,TRBJ2-7,TRBD1,TRBV7-9,CASSLGTGDTYEQYF,TGTGCCAGCAGCTTAGGGACAGGGGATACCTACGAGCAGTACTTC
NA,TRBJ2-7,TRBD1,TRBV7-9,CASSLVSGGLGEQYF,TGTGCCAGCAGCTTAGTGTCAGGGGGCTTAGGCGAGCAGTACTTC
NA,TRBJ1-1,NA,TRBV2,CASSEASTEAFF,TGTGCCAGCAGTGAGGCTTCCACTGAAGCTTTCTTT
NA,TRBJ1-1,NA,TRBV6-1,CASNTGRVITEAFF,TGTGCCAGCAACACTGGAAGGGTGATTACTGAAGCTTTCTTT
NA,TRBJ2-1,TRBD2,TRBV7-9,CASSSRTSRSENEQFF,TGTGCCAGCAGCTCGCGGACTAGTCGTTCCGAGAATGAGCAGTTCTTC
NA,TRBJ1-1,NA,TRBV5-6,CASSPIQGNTEAFF,TGTGCCAGCAGCCCAATACAGGGGAACACTGAAGCTTTCTTT